This passage covers 25 T cell receptor beta chains from one sample sequenced in a study of graft-versus-host responses after intestinal transplantation (dated by TCRdb to the early 2020s). Library construction relied on the immunoSEQ multiplex PCR assay. TCRdb holds this immuneACCESS table with in-frame rearrangements only. Some clones are missing; in checked studies, unresolved V genes explain under half, and the rest has no known cause. The sample includes 15,000 to 19,000 clones, with around 74% observed a single time. The ten largest make up roughly 3% of the sample. Intraepithelial and lamina propria lymphocytes were isolated from graft specimens using dithiothreitol, EDTA incubations and collagenase D digestion. The material sequenced was ileum tissue, taken 14 days after transplant. These receptor sequences come from a human patient who received an intestinal transplant, so some T cells may come from the graft donor.

The chain uses TRBV6-6 and TRBJ2-7; TRBD1 is a possible D gene (6 bases). The CDR3 sequence is 14 residues long. V dropped 2 bases and J dropped 5 bases, with 13 bases sitting between them. Germline assignment: CDR1 MNHNY and CDR2 SVGAGI (reference sequence). The CDR3 nucleotides read TGTGCCAGCAGTTACGGCAGGGGTCTAAACGAGCAGTACTTC. It is translated as CASSYGRGLNEQYF.

The chain uses TRBV2 and TRBJ1-1; 8 bases agree with TRBD1. Germline V lookup: CDR1 SNHLY, CDR2 FYNNEI. CDR3 length equals 16 residues. V was pared by 7 bases and J by 0 bases, with 10 bases of the junction left unmatched. This CDR3 is CASNFRTGRMNTEAFF. DNA for the CDR3: TGTGCCAGCAACTTCAGGACAGGGCGCATGAACACTGAAGCTTTCTTT.

This clone was counted between two and nine times. The J gene is TRBJ2-7, the V gene TRBV30; 8 nucleotides match TRBD2. This CDR3 contains 12 residues. Germline loops: CDR1 GTSNPN, CDR2 SVGIG (reference sequence). J was trimmed by 3 bases and V by 2 bases; bases with no gene match: 0. The CDR3, as DNA: TGTGCCTGGAGTAGCGGGAGCTACGAGCAGTACTTC. Encoded protein: CAWSSGSYEQYF.

This clone was observed once. The rearrangement uses TRBV28 and TRBJ1-1; 7 nucleotides line up with TRBD1. V trimming: 2 bases; J trimming: 8 bases; junction bases outside the gene matches: 8. Germline loops: CDR1 MDHEN, CDR2 SYDVKM. The CDR3 length is 14 residues. CDR3 DNA sequence: TGTGCCAGCAGTTTAAGTGGGACAGCCGGCGAAGCTTTCTTT. Amino acid sequence: CASSLSGTAGEAFF.

The chain links TRBV4-2 to TRBJ2-7, with 10 bases fitting TRBD1. CDR3 length: 15 residues. With V trimmed by 3 bases and J by 0 bases, 2 bases remained unmatched. Germline V lookup: CDR1 LGHNA, CDR2 YNFKEQ. The CDR3 protein is CASSHGTGASYEQYF. CDR3 nucleotide sequence: TGTGCCAGCAGCCACGGGACAGGGGCCTCCTACGAGCAGTACTTC.

V gene TRBV12-5 combines with J gene TRBJ1-2; 11 nucleotides line up with TRBD1. CDR1 LGHNT and CDR2 FRNRAP come from the germline V gene. V shed 1 base and J 8 bases; nucleotides not matched to a gene: 9. This CDR3 has 16 amino acids. In DNA, the CDR3 is TGTGCTAGTGGTTTGGCGACCGGACAGGGGGCGGGCGGCTACACCTTC. This gives the protein CASGLATGQGAGGYTF.

The chain is built from TRBV7-9 and TRBJ2-4; 7 positions agree with TRBD1. Trimming removed 2 bases from V and 1 base from J; junction bases left unmatched: 2. The V gene's germline CDR1 is SEHNR and CDR2 FQNEAQ (reference sequence). The CDR3 extends over 15 amino acids. The CDR3: CASSLIGGAKNIQYF. The CDR3 bases are TGTGCCAGCAGCTTAATAGGGGGCGCCAAAAACATTCAGTACTTC.

CDR3 sequence: CASSPGRLVITGELFF. CDR3 DNA: TGTGCCAGCTCACCAGGTCGACTAGTAATCACCGGGGAGCTGTTTTTT. The gene calls are TRBV18 and TRBJ2-2, with D tentatively TRBD2 (6 bases). Trimming took off 2 bases at V and 4 bases at J, with 14 bases between the two ends. This CDR3 region has 16 residues. The V gene's germline CDR1 is KGHSH and CDR2 LQKENI.

This rearrangement joins TRBV7-9 to TRBJ2-7; D is tentatively TRBD1 or TRBD2 (5 bases each). Trimming took off 6 bases at V and 11 bases at J, with 17 bases between the two ends. Per germline, CDR1 SEHNR and CDR2 FQNEAQ (reference sequence). The CDR3 totals 12 residues. The CDR3, as DNA: TGTGCCAGCAGTTCATACGGGACCCCCGAGTACTTC. Translating it yields CASSSYGTPEYF. The whole variable domain, remainder taken from reference TRBV7-9 and TRBJ2-7, is DTGVSQNPRHKITKRGQNVTFRCDPISEHNRLYWYRQTLGQGPEFLTYFQNEAQLEKSRLLSDRFSAERPKGSFSTLEIQRTEQGDSAMYLCASSSYGTPEYFGPGTRLTVT.

The chain joins TRBV7-9 to TRBJ1-1, with D tentatively TRBD1 (5 bases). Germline values: CDR1 SEHNR, CDR2 FQNEAQ (reference sequence). Trimming left V 5 bases short and J 6 bases short, with 28 bases between. There are 18 residues in the CDR3. CDR3 sequence reads: CASSRVDGKFYLGAEAFF. DNA for the CDR3: TGTGCCAGCAGCCGAGTGGATGGAAAGTTTTACCTGGGGGCTGAAGCTTTCTTT.

The rearrangement uses TRBV10-3 and TRBJ2-1; D perhaps matches TRBD2 (6 bases). CDR3 length: 12 residues. Trimming removed 2 bases from V and 7 bases from J, with 6 bases in between. Germline V lookup: CDR1 ENHRY, CDR2 SYGVKD. The CDR3 here is CAISEGGNEQFF. The DNA for the CDR3 is TGTGCCATCAGTGAGGGGGGGAATGAGCAGTTCTTC.

This clone has only a few counts. This chain uses TRBV6-6 with TRBJ1-5; 7 bases agree with TRBD1. CDR1 is MNHNY and CDR2 is SVGAGI in the germline V gene (reference sequence). There are 16 residues in the CDR3. Losses at the gene ends were 4 bases for V and 2 bases for J; bases not matched to a gene: 8. The chain's CDR3 is CASSWDRTFGNQPQHF. CDR3 nucleotide sequence: TGTGCCAGCAGTTGGGACAGAACCTTTGGCAATCAGCCCCAGCATTTT.

The chain has TRBV11-2 and TRBJ2-5, with 11 nucleotides matching TRBD2. The CDR3 contains 15 residues. Germline V CDR1 and CDR2: SGHAT, FQNNGV. V lost 2 bases to trimming and J lost 8 bases; unmatched junction nucleotides: 7. This CDR3 reads CASSLYSGGAETQYF. CDR3 nucleotide sequence: TGTGCCAGCAGCTTATATAGCGGGGGGGCCGAAACCCAGTACTTC.

This sequence joins TRBV5-4 and TRBJ2-5, with D perhaps matching TRBD2 (5 bases). The CDR3 has 13 amino acids. CDR1 SGHNT and CDR2 YYREEE come from the germline V gene (reference sequence). V was pared by 4 bases and J by 5 bases, with 12 bases between. The CDR3 spells CASSRGERETQYF. DNA of the CDR3: TGTGCCAGCAGCCGCGGAGAGCGGGAGACCCAGTACTTC.

This rearrangement joins TRBV7-7 to TRBJ2-6, with 7 bases aligning to TRBD1. CDR3 size: 18 residues. Per germline, CDR1 SSHAT and CDR2 FNYEAQ (reference sequence). V lost 3 bases to trimming and J lost 3 bases; unmatched junction nucleotides: 11. CDR3 residues: CASSLKQGCLVGANVLTF. Written as DNA, the CDR3 is TGTGCCAGCAGCTTGAAACAGGGGTGCCTGGTTGGGGCCAACGTCCTGACTTTC.

V usage is TRBV4-1 and J usage is TRBJ2-5, with 10 bases fitting TRBD2. The trim removed 4 bases at V and 0 bases at J, leaving 8 bases unmatched. Germline loops: CDR1 MGHRA, CDR2 YSYEKL. The CDR3 loop spans 17 amino acids. The CDR3 DNA reads as TGCGCCAGCAGCCGGGGCCGACTAGCGGGTGACCAAGAGACCCAGTACTTC. Translated: CASSRGRLAGDQETQYF.

The chain recombines TRBV27 with TRBJ1-5, with D possibly being TRBD1 (5 bases). V dropped 2 bases and J dropped 2 bases, with 7 bases sitting between them. CDR1 MNHEY and CDR2 SMNVEV come from the germline V gene (reference sequence). This CDR3 region has 14 residues. Here the CDR3 reads CASSLARGNQPQHF. Written as DNA, the CDR3 is TGTGCCAGCAGTTTAGCCAGGGGCAATCAGCCCCAGCATTTT.

This chain uses TRBV18 with TRBJ1-1; D possibly corresponds to TRBD1 (6 bases). This CDR3 has 13 residues. Trimming removed 10 bases from V and 1 base from J, with 13 bases in between. CDR1 is KGHSH, CDR2 LQKENI, per germline. In nucleotides, the CDR3 is TGTGCCACCACCCAGGGGAGGAACACTGAAGCTTTCTTT. Its protein is CATTQGRNTEAFF.

V usage is TRBV6-1 and J usage is TRBJ2-1, with 9 nucleotides matching TRBD2. The CDR3 totals 14 residues. V was clipped by 6 bases and J by 7 bases; unmatched bases: 7. Germline V gene lookup returns CDR1 MNHNS and CDR2 SASEGT. DNA of the CDR3: TGTGCCAGCAGGCGGGGGGGCCCGGGAAATGAGCAGTTCTTC. Its translation: CASRRGGPGNEQFF.

This chain links TRBV2 with TRBJ2-3, with D unresolved. This CDR3 is 12 amino acids long. V was clipped by 3 bases and J by 5 bases, with 6 bases between them. Germline V gives CDR1 SNHLY, CDR2 FYNNEI. The CDR3 bases are TGTGCCAGCAGTGAGGGGATAGATACGCAGTATTTT. Amino acids: CASSEGIDTQYF.

This clone appeared once. The genes are TRBV4-1 and TRBJ1-5, with D perhaps TRBD1 (5 bases). CDR1 is MGHRA and CDR2 is YSYEKL in the germline V gene. The V end lost 1 base, the J end lost 6 bases, and 10 bases lay between the germline ends. This CDR3 spans 14 amino acids. CDR3 in amino acids: CASSQGGVPQPQHF. CDR3 DNA sequence: TGCGCCAGCAGCCAAGGGGGGGTCCCTCAGCCCCAGCATTTT.

This clone was detected a few times. The J gene is TRBJ1-5, the V gene TRBV11-3, with 8 bases aligning to TRBD1. V lost 5 bases, J lost 3 bases, and 3 bases stayed unmatched. The CDR3 runs 14 residues. Germline V CDR1 and CDR2: SGHNT, YENEEA. CDR3 nucleotide sequence: TGTGCCAGCAGCCGACAGGGGACCAATCAGCCCCAGCATTTT. It is translated as CASSRQGTNQPQHF.

This clone was observed a handful of times. V usage is TRBV5-4 and J usage is TRBJ1-2, with D possibly TRBD1 on 6 matching bases. The CDR3 extends over 13 amino acids. V was clipped by 5 bases and J by 1 base, with 9 bases between them. Germline lookup yields CDR1 SGHNT and CDR2 YYREEE (reference sequence). The CDR3 loop reads CASSLDSNYGYTF. Written as DNA, the CDR3 is TGTGCCAGCAGTCTGGACAGTAACTATGGCTACACCTTC.

V usage is TRBV7-9 and J usage is TRBJ2-2, with 8 bases fitting TRBD1. Germline values: CDR1 SEHNR, CDR2 FQNEAQ (reference sequence). V was pared by 5 bases and J by 9 bases, with 11 bases of the junction left unmatched. This CDR3 contains 15 residues. CDR3 in DNA: TGTGCCAGCAGCCAGGGGACAGGAGGTAACCGGGAGCTGTTTTTT. Its translation is CASSQGTGGNRELFF. Full variable domain (remainder filled in from reference TRBV7-9 and TRBJ2-2): DTGVSQNPRHKITKRGQNVTFRCDPISEHNRLYWYRQTLGQGPEFLTYFQNEAQLEKSRLLSDRFSAERPKGSFSTLEIQRTEQGDSAMYLCASSQGTGGNRELFFGEGSRLTVL.

The J gene is TRBJ1-3, the V gene TRBV6-6; weak D call: TRBD1 (6 bases). The CDR3 has 16 residues. Germline V gives CDR1 MNHNY, CDR2 SVGAGI (reference sequence). Trimming took 6 bases from V and 0 from J, leaving 15 bases between them. The CDR3 DNA reads as TGTGCCAGCAGCTATATACAGGGAAGCTCTGGAAACACCATATATTTT. Translating it yields CASSYIQGSSGNTIYF.